This TCR beta chain originates from a study of blood T cell repertoires in COVID-19. Study at large: Acute and convalescent COVID-19 specimens originated in the United States, Italy and Spain. PBMCs, B-cell-depleted T cells, or T cells were the source of the cDNA or gDNA that made up the material.

The CDR3 is 15 amino acids. Trimming removed 6 bases from V and 2 bases from J; junction bases left unmatched: 8. Looked up from germline, CDR1 is MNHEY and CDR2 is SMNVEV (reference sequence). As handled by the study authors: Amplifying reference gene primers gave estimates of nucleated cell counts. Repertoires were generated with immunoSEQ multiplex PCR, while TCRdb's copy carries only in-frame clones and drops some. D and trimming come from the DNA, and the V and J calls and clone size come from that table. Seen here are about 190,000 clones, around 78% observed once, and the top ten hold 2.8%. The TCR was taken from a woman of 80 years or more with active or convalescent COVID-19. The sample taken for sequencing was peripheral blood. The chain couples TRBV27 to TRBJ2-3, with 7 bases matching TRBD2. DNA of the CDR3: TGTGCCAGCAGGGTGTGGGAGGGGCACACAGATACGCAGTATTTT. Protein sequence: CASRVWEGHTDTQYF.